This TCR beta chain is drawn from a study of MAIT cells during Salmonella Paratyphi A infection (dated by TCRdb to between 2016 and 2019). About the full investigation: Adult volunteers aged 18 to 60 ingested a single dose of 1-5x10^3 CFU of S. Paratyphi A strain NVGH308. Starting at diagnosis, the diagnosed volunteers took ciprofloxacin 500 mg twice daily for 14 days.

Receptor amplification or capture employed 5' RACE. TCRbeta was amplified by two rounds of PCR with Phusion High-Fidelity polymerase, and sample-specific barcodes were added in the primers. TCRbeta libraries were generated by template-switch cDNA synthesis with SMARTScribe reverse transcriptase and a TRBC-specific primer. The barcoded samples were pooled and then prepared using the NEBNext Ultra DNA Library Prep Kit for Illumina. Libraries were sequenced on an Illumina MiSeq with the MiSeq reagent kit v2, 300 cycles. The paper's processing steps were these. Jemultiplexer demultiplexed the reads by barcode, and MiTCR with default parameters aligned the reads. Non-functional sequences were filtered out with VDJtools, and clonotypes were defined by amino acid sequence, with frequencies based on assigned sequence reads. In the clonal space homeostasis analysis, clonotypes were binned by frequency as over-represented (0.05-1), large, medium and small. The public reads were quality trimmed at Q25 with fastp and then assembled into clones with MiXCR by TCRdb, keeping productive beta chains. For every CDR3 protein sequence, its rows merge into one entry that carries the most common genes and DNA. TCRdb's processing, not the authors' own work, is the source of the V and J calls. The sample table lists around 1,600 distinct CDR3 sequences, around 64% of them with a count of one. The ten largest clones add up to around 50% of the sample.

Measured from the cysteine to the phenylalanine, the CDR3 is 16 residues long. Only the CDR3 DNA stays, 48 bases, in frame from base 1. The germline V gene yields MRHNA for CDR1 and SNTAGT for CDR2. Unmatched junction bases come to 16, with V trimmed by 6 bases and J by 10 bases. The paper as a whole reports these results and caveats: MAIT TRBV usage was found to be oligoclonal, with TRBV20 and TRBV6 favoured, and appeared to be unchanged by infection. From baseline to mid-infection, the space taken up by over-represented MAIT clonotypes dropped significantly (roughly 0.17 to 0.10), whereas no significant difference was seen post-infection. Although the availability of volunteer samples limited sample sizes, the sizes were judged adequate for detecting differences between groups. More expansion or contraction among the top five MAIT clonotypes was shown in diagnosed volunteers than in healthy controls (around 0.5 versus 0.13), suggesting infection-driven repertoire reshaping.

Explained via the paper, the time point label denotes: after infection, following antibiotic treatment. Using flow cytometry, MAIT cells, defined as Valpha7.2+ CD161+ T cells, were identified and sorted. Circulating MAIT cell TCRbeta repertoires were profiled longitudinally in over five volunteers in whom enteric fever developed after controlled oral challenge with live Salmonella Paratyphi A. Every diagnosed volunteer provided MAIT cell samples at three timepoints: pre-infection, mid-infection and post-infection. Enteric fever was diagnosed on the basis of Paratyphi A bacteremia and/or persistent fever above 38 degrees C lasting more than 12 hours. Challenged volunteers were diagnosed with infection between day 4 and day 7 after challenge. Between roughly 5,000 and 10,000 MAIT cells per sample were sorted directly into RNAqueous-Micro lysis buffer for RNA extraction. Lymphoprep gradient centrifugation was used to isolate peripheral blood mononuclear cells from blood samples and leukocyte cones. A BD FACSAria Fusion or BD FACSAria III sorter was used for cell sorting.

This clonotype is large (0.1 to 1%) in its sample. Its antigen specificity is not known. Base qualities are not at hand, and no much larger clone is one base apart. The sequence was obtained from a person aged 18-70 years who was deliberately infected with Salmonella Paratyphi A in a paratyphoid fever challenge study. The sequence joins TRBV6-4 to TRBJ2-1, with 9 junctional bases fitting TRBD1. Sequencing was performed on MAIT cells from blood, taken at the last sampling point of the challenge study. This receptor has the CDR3 CASSQGPGQGSSEQFF. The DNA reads TGTGCCAGCAGCCAAGGTCCGGGACAGGGTTCATCCGAGCAGTTCTTC.